This T cell receptor beta chain was sequenced for a study of shared clonotypes between healthy human individuals. Comment on this clone: Antigen specificity is unknown.

Broader study findings: Clonotype sharing among donors was thought likely to change with sequencing depth. The represented genetic and exposure-history diversity was limited by the small number of donors.

With V trimmed by 7 bases and J by 6 bases, 8 bases remained unmatched. CDR1 and CDR2 (germline): LNHDA, SQIVND (reference sequence). This CDR3 is 16 amino acids long. Investigators spread the genomic DNA of each subset evenly over several immunoSEQ plates. How the authors handled the data: ImmunoSEQ yielded junction-only sequences lacking quality scores, so filtering differed. Profiled with immunoSEQ multiplex PCR; TCRdb holds only in-frame clones, not every one. That table gives V, J and clone size, and the DNA gave D and trimming. This table has around 500,000 clones, 70% to 80% appearing once. The source is a woman in her 40s in good health. Some clones in this sample may be carry-over from other donors' samples. The V call is TRBV19, the J call TRBJ2-1, with 14 bases matching TRBD2. Sequenced input: PBMCs. As DNA, the CDR3 is TGTGCCAGTACCGGGACTAGCGGGAGCGGGCTCAATGAGCAGTTCTTC. Protein sequence: CASTGTSGSGLNEQFF. The complete variable domain, with remaining parts taken from reference TRBV19 and TRBJ2-1, reads DGGITQSPKYLFRKEGQNVTLSCEQNLNHDAMYWYRQDPGQGLRLIYYSQIVNDFQKGDIAEGYSVSREKKESFPLTVTSAQKNPTAFYLCASTGTSGSGLNEQFFGPGTRLTVL.